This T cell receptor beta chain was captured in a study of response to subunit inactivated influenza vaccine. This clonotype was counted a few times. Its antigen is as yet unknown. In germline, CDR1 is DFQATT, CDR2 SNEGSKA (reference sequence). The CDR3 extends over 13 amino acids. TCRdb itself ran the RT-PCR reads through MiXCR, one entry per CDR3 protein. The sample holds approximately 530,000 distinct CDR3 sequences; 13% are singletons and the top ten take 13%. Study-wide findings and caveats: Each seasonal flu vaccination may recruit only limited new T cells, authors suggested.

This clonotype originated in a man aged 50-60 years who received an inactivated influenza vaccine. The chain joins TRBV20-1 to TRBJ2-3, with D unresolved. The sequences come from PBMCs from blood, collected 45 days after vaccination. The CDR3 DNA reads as TGCAGCGAATCTCCCCGAAGCACAGATACGCAGTATTTT. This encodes CSESPRSTDTQYF.